This TCR beta chain was sequenced for a study of blood T cell repertoires in COVID-19. Study information: COVID-19 samples from acute and convalescent phases originated in the United States, Italy and Spain. Sources were T cells, B-cell-depleted T cells, or PBMCs; the material itself was cDNA or gDNA.

CDR3 size: 16 residues. Trimming took 2 bases from V and 7 from J; bases not matched to a gene: 7. Germline V gene sequence: CDR1 SGHRS, CDR2 YFSETQ. In the original workflow: Estimation of nucleated cell counts relied on the amplification of reference gene primers. This table comes from immunoSEQ multiplex PCR, and its TCRdb copy is limited to in-frame clones, with some not included. The V and J calls and clone size are taken from that table; D and trimming were inferred from the DNA. The sample contains 200,000 to 250,000 clones, around 90% of which appear only once. This chain joins TRBV5-1 and TRBJ2-7, with TRBD2 identical over 15 bases. The source is a man in his sixties who had recovered from COVID-19. Sequencing was carried out using peripheral blood. The chain's CDR3 is CASSFGGLAGGREQYF. CDR3 DNA sequence: TGCGCCAGCAGCTTTGGGGGACTAGCGGGAGGAAGAGAGCAGTACTTC.